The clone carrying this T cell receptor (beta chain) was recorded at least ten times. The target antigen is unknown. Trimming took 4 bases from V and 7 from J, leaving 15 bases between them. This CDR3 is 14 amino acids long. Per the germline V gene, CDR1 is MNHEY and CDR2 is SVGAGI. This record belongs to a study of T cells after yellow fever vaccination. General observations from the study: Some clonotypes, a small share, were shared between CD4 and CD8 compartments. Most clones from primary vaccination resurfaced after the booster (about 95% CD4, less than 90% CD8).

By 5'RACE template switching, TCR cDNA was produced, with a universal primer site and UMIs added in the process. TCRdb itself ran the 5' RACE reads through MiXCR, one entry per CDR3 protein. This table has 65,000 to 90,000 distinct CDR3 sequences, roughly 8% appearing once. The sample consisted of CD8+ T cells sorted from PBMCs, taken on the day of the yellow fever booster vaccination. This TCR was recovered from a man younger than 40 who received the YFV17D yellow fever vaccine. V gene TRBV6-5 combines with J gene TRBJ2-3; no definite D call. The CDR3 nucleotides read TGTGCCAGCAGTTCGCTGGGTGTCACGAATACGCAGTATTTT. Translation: CASSSLGVTNTQYF.